This T cell receptor (beta chain) was recovered during a study of vaccination and CD4 T cells after COVID-19. This clonotype was counted only a few times. Its antigen is still unknown. Between the trimmed V and J ends, which lost 4 bases and 5 bases, there was a span of 17 bases. Per germline, CDR1 MRHNA and CDR2 SNTAGT. The CDR3 has 15 amino acids. The sample's treatment: roughly 10-day PBMC culture with coronavirus spike peptide pools or control peptides (ViraFEST assay). With fresh IL-2 medium, half the medium was replaced on days 3 and 7. The Oncomine TCR Beta short-read assay generated sequence data from the DNA of cultured CD4+ T cells. TCRdb redid the calling of the PCR reads with MiXCR, one entry per CDR3 protein. Of approximately 14,000 distinct CDR3 sequences listed, about 48% are singletons.

The sequence came from a human donor who had recovered from COVID-19. The sample here was CD4+ T cells from blood, cultured in vitro, taken before SARS-CoV-2 vaccination. This chain joins TRBV6-4 and TRBJ2-5, with D possibly matching TRBD1 (6 bases). The CDR3 protein is CASSAGQTTGETQYF. CDR3 in DNA: TGTGCCAGCAGTGCAGGACAGACCACGGGGGAGACCCAGTACTTC.